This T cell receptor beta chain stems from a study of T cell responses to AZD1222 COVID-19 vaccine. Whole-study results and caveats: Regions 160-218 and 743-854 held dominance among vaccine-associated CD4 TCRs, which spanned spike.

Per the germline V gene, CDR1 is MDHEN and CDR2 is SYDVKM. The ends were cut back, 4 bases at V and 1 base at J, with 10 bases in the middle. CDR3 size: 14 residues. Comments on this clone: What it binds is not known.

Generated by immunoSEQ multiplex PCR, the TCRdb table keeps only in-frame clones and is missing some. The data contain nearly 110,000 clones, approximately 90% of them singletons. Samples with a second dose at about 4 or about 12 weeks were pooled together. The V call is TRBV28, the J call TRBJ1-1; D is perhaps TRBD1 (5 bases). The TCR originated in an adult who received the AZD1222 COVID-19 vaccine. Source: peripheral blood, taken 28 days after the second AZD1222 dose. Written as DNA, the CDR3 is TGTGCCAGCAGTTCCGGGACGGGGAACACTGAAGCTTTCTTT. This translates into CASSSGTGNTEAFF.